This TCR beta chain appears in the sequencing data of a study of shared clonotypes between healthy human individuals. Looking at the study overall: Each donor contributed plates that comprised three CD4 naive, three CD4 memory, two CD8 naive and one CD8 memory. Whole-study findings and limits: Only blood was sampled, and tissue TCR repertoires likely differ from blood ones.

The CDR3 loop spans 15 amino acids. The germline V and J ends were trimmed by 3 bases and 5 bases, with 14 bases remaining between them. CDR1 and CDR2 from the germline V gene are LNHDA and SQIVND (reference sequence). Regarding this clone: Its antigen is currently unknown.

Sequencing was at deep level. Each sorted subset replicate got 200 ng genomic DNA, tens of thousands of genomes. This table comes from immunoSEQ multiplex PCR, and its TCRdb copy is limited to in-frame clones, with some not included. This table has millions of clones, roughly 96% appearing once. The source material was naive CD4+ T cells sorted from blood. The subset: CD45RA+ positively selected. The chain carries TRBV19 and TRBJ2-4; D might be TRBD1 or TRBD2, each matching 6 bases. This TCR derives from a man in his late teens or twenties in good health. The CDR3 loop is CASSMGTGGENIQYF. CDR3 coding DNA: TGTGCCAGTAGTATGGGCACCGGGGGCGAAAACATTCAGTACTTC.